These 21 T cell receptor beta chains originate from one sample sequenced in a study of glioma-infiltrating T cells after dendritic cell vaccination. The time point: after dendritic cell vaccination, including at tumor progression/relapse. The protocol was immunoSEQ multiplex PCR, while the TCRdb copy is restricted to in-frame clones and leaves out a portion. The sample lists 100,000 or so clones, around 90% occurring once. Specimen: blood, collected after dendritic cell vaccination. Receptors were obtained from a human donor with glioblastoma.

A word on this clone: This CDR3 is also generated by other DNA sequences in the sample. The J gene is TRBJ2-5, the V gene TRBV5-1, with D possibly matching TRBD1 (6 bases). CDR1 and CDR2 from the germline V gene are SGHRS and YFSETQ. CDR3 length: 14 residues. Trimming stripped 5 bases from V and 0 bases from J, with 11 bases between. The CDR3 DNA sequence: TGCGCCAGCAGTCTTGGACAGAACCAAGAGACCCAGTACTTC. It yields the protein CASSLGQNQETQYF.

The chain uses TRBV6-5 and TRBJ2-1; a weak D match, TRBD2 (7 bases). Germline V gene lookup returns CDR1 MNHEY and CDR2 SVGAGI. The CDR3 spans 14 residues. Between the trimmed V and J ends, which lost 6 bases and 10 bases, there was a span of 19 bases. Here the CDR3 reads CASSPRTGGREQFF. DNA of the CDR3: TGTGCCAGCAGCCCCCGGACGGGGGGCAGAGAGCAGTTCTTC.

The V call is TRBV30, the J call TRBJ1-5; D is uncertain. The germline V gene encodes CDR1 GTSNPN and CDR2 SVGIG (reference sequence). V was pared by 4 bases and J by 0 bases, with 7 bases between. The length of the CDR3 is 13 residues. CDR3 DNA: TGTGCCTGGACCCTAAATAGCAATCAGCCCCAGCATTTT. Translating it yields CAWTLNSNQPQHF. Full variable domain (rest looked up from reference TRBV30 and TRBJ1-5): SQTIHQWPATLVQPVGSPLSLECTVEGTSNPNLYWYRQAAGRGLQLLFYSVGIGQISSEVPQNLSASRPQDRQFILSSKKLLLSDSGFYLCAWTLNSNQPQHFGDGTRLSIL.

The J gene is TRBJ1-4, the V gene TRBV5-1; TRBD1 agrees at 8 bases. V lost 4 bases, J lost 7 bases, and 3 bases stayed unmatched. Germline V gene lookup returns CDR1 SGHRS and CDR2 YFSETQ. The CDR3 runs to 13 residues. This CDR3 is CASSQGAGEKLFF. For the CDR3, the DNA is TGCGCCAGCAGCCAGGGGGCTGGTGAAAAACTGTTTTTT.

Remarks on this clone: At one end, the junction sequence differs from germline, possibly due to a read error. This chain uses TRBV7-7 with TRBJ2-5; the D is unclear. The germline V gene has CDR1 SSHAT and CDR2 FNYEAQ (reference sequence). This CDR3 region has 13 residues. For the CDR3, the DNA is TGTGCTAGCAGCTTAGCTCTGGAGGAGACCCAGTACTTC. This gives the protein CASSLALEETQYF.

The chain carries TRBV19 and TRBJ1-1, with D unclear. Germline V gene lookup returns CDR1 LNHDA and CDR2 SQIVND (reference sequence). V dropped 4 bases and J dropped 1 base, with 10 bases sitting between them. The CDR3 contains 14 residues. CDR3 residues: CASSRTVPNTEAFF. CDR3 nucleotides: TGTGCCAGTAGTAGAACAGTGCCGAACACTGAAGCTTTCTTT.

The chain is built from TRBV7-9 and TRBJ2-2; 10 bases are a match to TRBD2. There are 15 residues in the CDR3. Germline V gene sequence: CDR1 SEHNR, CDR2 FQNEAQ (reference sequence). J was trimmed by 1 base and V by 4 bases; bases with no gene match: 0. The chain's CDR3 is CASSSSGGNTGELFF. Here the CDR3 DNA reads TGTGCCAGCAGCTCTAGCGGGGGGAACACCGGGGAGCTGTTTTTT.

There are a few counts of this clone. This sequence joins TRBV6-1 and TRBJ1-6; the D is unclear. V lost 6 bases and J 6 bases, leaving 15 bases between the germline ends. The CDR3 consists of 15 residues. Germline CDR1 reads MNHNS; CDR2 reads SASEGT. This CDR3 is CASSEMQDSNSPLHF. DNA for the CDR3: TGTGCCAGCAGCGAAATGCAGGATTCTAATTCACCCCTCCACTTT.

This chain uses TRBV5-1 with TRBJ2-3; 11 bases are a match to TRBD2. After removal of 1 base from V and 9 bases from J, the junction contained 7 bases not matched to a gene. This CDR3 has 15 amino acids. Germline CDR1 and CDR2: SGHRS and YFSETQ. CDR3 in amino acids: CASSLQTSGGPTQYF. CDR3 coding DNA: TGCGCCAGCAGCTTGCAAACTAGCGGGGGTCCGACGCAGTATTTT.

The chain couples TRBV6-1 to TRBJ1-5, with 11 bases aligning to TRBD1. The CDR3 length is 16 residues. V was pared by 2 bases and J by 6 bases, with 6 bases of the junction left unmatched. Germline CDR1 and CDR2: MNHNS and SASEGT. In nucleotides, the CDR3 is TGTGCCAGCAGTGAACTGACCGGGACAGGGGGTCAGCCCCAGCATTTT. Translated: CASSELTGTGGQPQHF.

The V gene is TRBV6-1, the J gene TRBJ2-7; 7 bases map to TRBD2. This CDR3 contains 14 residues. The V segment lost 9 bases and the J segment 2 bases; nucleotides outside the gene matches: 10. CDR1 is MNHNS, CDR2 SASEGT, per germline. CDR3 DNA sequence: TGTGCCAGTACCGGGGCTAGCGGACCCTACGAGCAGTACTTC. Translation gives CASTGASGPYEQYF.

This chain links TRBV6-1 with TRBJ2-1; 10 bases line up with TRBD2. This CDR3 region has 16 residues. Germline V CDR1 and CDR2: MNHNS, SASEGT. V was clipped by 3 bases and J by 4 bases; unmatched bases: 6. The CDR3 DNA reads TGTGCCAGCAGTGATGCTAGCGGGGGCCTATACAATGAGCAGTTCTTC. This encodes CASSDASGGLYNEQFF.

The rearrangement links TRBV29-1 to TRBJ1-2; D unresolved. Looked up from germline, CDR1 is SQVTM and CDR2 is ANQGSEA. V lost 4 bases, J lost 2 bases, and 8 bases lay in between. This CDR3 is built from 12 residues. CDR3: CSVVLQNYGYTF. The CDR3 coding sequence is TGCAGCGTTGTTCTCCAGAACTATGGCTACACCTTC. Looking up the rest from reference TRBV29-1 and TRBJ1-2 gives the full variable domain: SAVISQKPSRDICQRGTSLTIQCQVDSQVTMMFWYRQQPGQSLTLIATANQGSEATYESGFVIDKFPISRPNLTFSTLTVSNMSPEDSSIYLCSVVLQNYGYTFGSGTRLTVV.

J is TRBJ2-7 and V is TRBV18; the match to TRBD1 covers 8 bases. The CDR3 loop spans 15 amino acids. Germline V gene sequence: CDR1 KGHSH, CDR2 LQKENI. The V and J ends lost 3 bases and 4 bases, in that order; junction bases with no gene match: 8. CDR3 region: CASSPAAGGRYEQYF. CDR3 DNA: TGTGCCAGCTCACCGGCGGCAGGGGGCCGGTACGAGCAGTACTTC.

This clone appeared once. The rearrangement uses TRBV9 and TRBJ2-2; the match to TRBD2 covers 8 bases. CDR1 is SGDLS and CDR2 is YYNGEE in the germline V gene. V lost 1 base and J lost 5; bases outside the gene matches: 7. The CDR3 length is 16 residues. The CDR3 is CASSVNREGRTGELFF. The DNA for the CDR3 is TGTGCCAGCAGCGTAAACCGGGAGGGCCGAACCGGGGAGCTGTTTTTT.

The gene calls are TRBV12-5 and TRBJ1-5; D call uncertain. The CDR3 covers 15 residues. With 6 bases removed from V and 2 bases from J, the gap between germline ends came to 14 bases. CDR1 and CDR2 (germline): LGHNT, FRNRAP. The CDR3 sequence is CASGLLTMGNQPQHF. DNA for the CDR3: TGTGCTAGTGGCCTACTGACAATGGGCAATCAGCCCCAGCATTTT. Variable domain in full (rest from reference TRBV12-5 and TRBJ1-5): DARVTQTPRHKVTEMGQEVTMRCQPILGHNTVFWYRQTMMQGLELLAYFRNRAPLDDSGMPKDRFSAEMPDATLATLKIQPSEPRDSAVYFCASGLLTMGNQPQHFGDGTRLSIL.

This clone was recorded once. The rearrangement joins TRBV27 to TRBJ2-3, with D possibly matching TRBD1 (5 bases). V was clipped by 2 bases and J by 11 bases, with 14 bases between them. This CDR3 contains 13 residues. Germline V lookup: CDR1 MNHEY, CDR2 SMNVEV (reference sequence). The DNA of the CDR3 is TGTGCCAGCAGTTTAGGGTCAGGTCAGGGGCAGTATTTT. It is translated as CASSLGSGQGQYF.

The chain links TRBV11-3 to TRBJ1-1, with 7 positions matching TRBD1. J gave up 5 bases and V 2 bases, and 8 bases lay outside the gene matches. CDR1 and CDR2 (germline): SGHNT, YENEEA. The CDR3 runs to 15 residues. The CDR3 nucleotides are TGTGCCAGCAGCTTATCCGGACAGGCGGGAACTGAAGCTTTCTTT. Translation: CASSLSGQAGTEAFF.

This clone was seen a handful of times. This rearrangement joins TRBV6-1 to TRBJ2-2; 10 bases fit TRBD1. Germline CDR1 MNHNS, CDR2 SASEGT. With V trimmed by 7 bases and J by 3 bases, 5 bases remained unmatched. This CDR3 is built from 15 residues. The CDR3 DNA is TGTGCCAGCATGGGTGGACAGGGGGACACCGGGGAGCTGTTTTTT. Residues: CASMGGQGDTGELFF.

V and J are TRBV5-1 and TRBJ1-4, with TRBD1 matching 9 bases. The CDR3 is 14 amino acids. CDR1 SGHRS and CDR2 YFSETQ come from the germline V gene. V was pared by 2 bases and J by 8 bases, with 4 bases of the junction left unmatched. DNA of the CDR3: TGCGCCAGCAGCTTCTGGGACAGGGACGAAAAACTGTTTTTT. It specifies CASSFWDRDEKLFF.

The rearrangement joins TRBV2 to TRBJ2-1; no definite D call. V was trimmed by 3 bases and J by 6 bases, leaving 12 bases between them. Germline V gene sequence: CDR1 SNHLY, CDR2 FYNNEI. The CDR3 sequence is 14 residues long. The CDR3 nucleotides are TGTGCCAGCAGTGAGAGCCGAGGTGGCAATGAGCAGTTCTTC. Its protein is CASSESRGGNEQFF.